This T cell receptor beta chain is from a study of blood T cell repertoires in COVID-19. The overall study: The study drew acute and convalescent COVID-19 samples from the United States, Italy and Spain.

V shed 4 bases and J 5 bases; nucleotides not matched to a gene: 9. The CDR3 has 15 amino acids. Germline V gives CDR1 ENHRY, CDR2 SYGVKD. The protocol was immunoSEQ multiplex PCR, while the TCRdb copy is restricted to in-frame clones and leaves out a portion. The table lists around 130,000 clones, over 80% of them singletons. This clonotype was sampled from a man between 60 and 75 years old with active or convalescent COVID-19. Sequencing was performed on peripheral blood. V is TRBV10-3 and J is TRBJ2-3, with 7 bases identical to TRBD2. CDR3 DNA: TGTGCCATCAGTGCATCTAGCGGCAGCGGAGATACGCAGTATTTT. Its translation: CAISASSGSGDTQYF.